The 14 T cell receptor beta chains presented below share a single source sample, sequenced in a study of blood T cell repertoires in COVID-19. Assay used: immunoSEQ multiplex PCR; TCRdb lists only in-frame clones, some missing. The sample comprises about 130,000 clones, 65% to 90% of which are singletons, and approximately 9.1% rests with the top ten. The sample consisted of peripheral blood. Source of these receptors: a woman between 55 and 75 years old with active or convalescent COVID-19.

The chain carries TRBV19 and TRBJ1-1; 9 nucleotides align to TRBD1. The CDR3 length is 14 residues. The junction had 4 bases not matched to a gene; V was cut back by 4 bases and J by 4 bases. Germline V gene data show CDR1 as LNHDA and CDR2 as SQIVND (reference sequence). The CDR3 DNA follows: TGTGCCAGTAGTACCCTGACAGGGGGCACTGAAGCTTTCTTT. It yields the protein CASSTLTGGTEAFF.

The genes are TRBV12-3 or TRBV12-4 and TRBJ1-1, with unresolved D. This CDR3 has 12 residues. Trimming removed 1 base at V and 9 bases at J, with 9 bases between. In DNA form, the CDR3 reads TGTGCCAGCAGTTTAGGTCACATCCAAGCTTTCTTT. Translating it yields CASSLGHIQAFF.

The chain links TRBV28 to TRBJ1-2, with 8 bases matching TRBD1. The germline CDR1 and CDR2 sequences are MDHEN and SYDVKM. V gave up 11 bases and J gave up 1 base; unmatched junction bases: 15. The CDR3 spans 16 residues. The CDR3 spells CAARRQGTPLNYGYTF. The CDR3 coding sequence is TGTGCCGCAAGGAGACAGGGGACGCCACTTAACTATGGCTACACCTTC.

CDR3 protein: CASSVGGSGDTQYF. The CDR3 nucleotides read TGTGCCAGCAGCGTCGGGGGGAGCGGAGATACGCAGTATTTT. V is TRBV9 and J is TRBJ2-3, with 7 nucleotides matching TRBD2. J lost 5 bases, V lost 2 bases, and 5 bases had no gene match. From germline, CDR1 is SGDLS and CDR2 YYNGEE. This CDR3 has 14 amino acids. The entire variable domain, with the rest obtained from reference TRBV9 and TRBJ2-3, is as follows: DSGVTQTPKHLITATGQRVTLRCSPRSGDLSVYWYQQSLDQGLQFLIQYYNGEERAKGNILERFSAQQFPDLHSELNLSSLELGDSALYFCASSVGGSGDTQYFGPGTRLTVL.

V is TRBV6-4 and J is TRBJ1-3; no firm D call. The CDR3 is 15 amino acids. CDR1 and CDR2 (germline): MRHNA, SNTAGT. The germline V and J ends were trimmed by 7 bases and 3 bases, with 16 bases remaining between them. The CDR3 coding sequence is TGTGCCAGCAATGCGGCGGGTGTCCTTGGAAACACCATATATTTT. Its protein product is CASNAAGVLGNTIYF.

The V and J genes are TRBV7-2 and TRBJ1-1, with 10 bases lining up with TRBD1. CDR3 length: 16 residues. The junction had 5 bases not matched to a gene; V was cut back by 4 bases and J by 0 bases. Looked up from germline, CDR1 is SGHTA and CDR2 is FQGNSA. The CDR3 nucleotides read TGTGCCAGCAGCTATAGACAGGGGGCCATGAACACTGAAGCTTTCTTT. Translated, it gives CASSYRQGAMNTEAFF.

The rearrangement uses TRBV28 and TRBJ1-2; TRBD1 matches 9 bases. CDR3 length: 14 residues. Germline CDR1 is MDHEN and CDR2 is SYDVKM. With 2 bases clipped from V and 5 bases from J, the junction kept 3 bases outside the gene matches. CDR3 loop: CASSLTGGGYGYTF. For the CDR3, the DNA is TGTGCCAGCAGTTTAACAGGGGGCGGGTATGGCTACACCTTC.

The CDR3 reads CASSDRGNQPQHF. The DNA of the CDR3 is TGTGCCAGCAGTGACAGGGGCAATCAGCCCCAGCATTTT. The chain carries TRBV2 and TRBJ1-5; perhaps TRBD1 as D (5 bases). V lost 3 bases, J lost 2 bases, and 5 bases lay in between. The CDR3 has 13 residues. Germline CDR1 reads SNHLY; CDR2 reads FYNNEI.

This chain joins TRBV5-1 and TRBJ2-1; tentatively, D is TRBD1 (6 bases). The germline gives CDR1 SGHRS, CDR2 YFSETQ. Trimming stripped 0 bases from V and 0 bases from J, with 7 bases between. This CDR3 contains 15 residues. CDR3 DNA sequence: TGCGCCAGCAGCTTGGAAGGGGGCTCCTACAATGAGCAGTTCTTC. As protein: CASSLEGGSYNEQFF.

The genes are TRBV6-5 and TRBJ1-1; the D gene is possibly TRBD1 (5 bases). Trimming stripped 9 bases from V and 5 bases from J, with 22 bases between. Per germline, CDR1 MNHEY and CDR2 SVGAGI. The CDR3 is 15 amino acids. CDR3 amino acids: CASSYGGVAMTEAFF. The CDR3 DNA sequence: TGTGCCAGTTCATACGGAGGGGTCGCGATGACTGAAGCTTTCTTT.

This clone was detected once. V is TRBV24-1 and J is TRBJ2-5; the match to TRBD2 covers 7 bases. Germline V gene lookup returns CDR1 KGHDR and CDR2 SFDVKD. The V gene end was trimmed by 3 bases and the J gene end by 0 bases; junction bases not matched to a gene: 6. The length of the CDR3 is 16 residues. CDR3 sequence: CATSDALAENQETQYF. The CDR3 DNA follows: TGTGCCACCAGTGATGCCCTAGCGGAGAACCAAGAGACCCAGTACTTC.

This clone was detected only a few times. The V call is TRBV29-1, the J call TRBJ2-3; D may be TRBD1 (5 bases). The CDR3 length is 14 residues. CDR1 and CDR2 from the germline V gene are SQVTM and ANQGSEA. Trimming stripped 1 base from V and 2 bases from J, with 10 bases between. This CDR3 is CSVEARAFTDTQYF. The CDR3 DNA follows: TGCAGCGTTGAAGCCAGGGCTTTCACAGATACGCAGTATTTT.

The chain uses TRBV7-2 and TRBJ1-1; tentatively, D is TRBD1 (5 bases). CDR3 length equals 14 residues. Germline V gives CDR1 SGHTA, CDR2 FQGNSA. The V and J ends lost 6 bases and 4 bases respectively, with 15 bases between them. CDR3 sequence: CASRVGVVATEAFF. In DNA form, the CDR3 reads TGTGCCAGCAGGGTAGGGGTGGTGGCCACTGAAGCTTTCTTT.

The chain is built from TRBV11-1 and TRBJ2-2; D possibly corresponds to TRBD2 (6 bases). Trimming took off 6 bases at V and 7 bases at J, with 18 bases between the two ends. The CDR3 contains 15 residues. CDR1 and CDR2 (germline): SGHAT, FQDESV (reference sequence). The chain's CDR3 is CASRVRDWGSGELFF. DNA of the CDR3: TGTGCCAGCAGAGTCCGGGACTGGGGGAGCGGGGAGCTGTTTTTT.